Listed below are T cell receptor beta chains from one sample, sequenced in a study of post-analysis software for immune sequencing data. TCRdb re-called the PCR reads through MiXCR, storing one row per CDR3 protein. The table includes hundreds of thousands of distinct CDR3 sequences, 25% to 30% detected once. Sequencing was performed on blood. Receptors originate from a girl between 10 and 17 years old with multiple sclerosis. CDR3s include the opening cysteine and the closing phenylalanine or tryptophan. D genes are given only for firm matches. Clone size is stated in some rows and not others, as once, few, many or a class when expanded.

v_call	j_call	clone_size	d_call	cdr3_aa	cdr3_nt
TRBV28	TRBJ2-7	few	TRBD2	CASSLEPSGRIGEQYF	TGTGCCAGCAGTTTAGAGCCCAGCGGGAGAATCGGCGAGCAGTACTTC
TRBV5-1	TRBJ2-6	.	.	CASSLKTGTASFQWSGANALTF	TGCGCCAGCAGCTTAAAGACCGGGACGGCCTCGTTCCAGTGGTCTGGGGCCAACGCCCTGACTTTC
TRBV10-1	TRBJ2-7	few	TRBD2	CASSESEIVRLAGLEQYF	TGCGCCAGCAGTGAGTCGGAGATAGTCAGGCTAGCGGGGCTCGAGCAGTACTTC
TRBV7-2	TRBJ1-5	.	.	CASSLTNQPQHF	TGTGCCAGCAGCTTAACCAATCAGCCCCAGCATTTT
TRBV4-3	TRBJ2-7	.	.	CASSQDLVRALHEQYF	TGCGCCAGCAGCCAAGATCTCGTCAGGGCGTTACACGAGCAGTACTTC
TRBV9	TRBJ2-1	.	.	CASNRFRDHRVNEQFF	TGTGCCAGCAACCGCTTCCGGGACCACAGGGTCAATGAGCAGTTCTTC
TRBV24-1	TRBJ2-5	few	.	CATSDPGEPGSRREMETQYF	TGTGCCACCAGTGACCCAGGGGAGCCCGGGAGTCGGCGCGAAATGGAGACCCAGTACTTC
TRBV7-9	TRBJ2-7	many	TRBD2	CASSRSGVYEQYF	TGTGCCAGCAGCCGTAGCGGGGTCTACGAGCAGTACTTC
TRBV4-3	TRBJ2-1	.	TRBD2	CASSQDGSGRSSEQFF	TGCGCCAGCAGCCAAGACGGTAGCGGGAGGTCCAGTGAGCAGTTCTTC
TRBV28	TRBJ2-6	.	.	CASSIPTGANVLTF	TGTGCCAGCTCGATCCCAACAGGGGCCAACGTCCTGACTTTC
TRBV7-2	TRBJ1-1	.	.	CASSLVRVGRGSTEAFF	TGTGCCAGCAGCTTAGTAAGGGTTGGGAGGGGAAGCACTGAAGCTTTCTTT
TRBV29-1	TRBJ1-1	.	.	CSVGAQNTEAFF	TGCAGCGTTGGGGCCCAGAACACTGAAGCTTTCTTT
TRBV5-6	TRBJ1-2	once	.	CASSLVVAGGHTF	TGTGCCAGCAGCTTAGTCGTTGCGGGTGGCCACACCTTC
TRBV2	TRBJ2-1	few	.	CASSEALSRVVREQFF	TGTGCCAGCAGTGAAGCGCTGTCCCGGGTTGTCCGTGAGCAGTTCTTC
TRBV15	TRBJ2-2	.	.	CATSRARQTGEPFF	TGTGCCACCAGCAGAGCCAGGCAAACCGGGGAGCCGTTTTTT
TRBV20-1	TRBJ2-1	many	.	CSAEGGASYNEQFF	TGCAGTGCTGAAGGGGGGGCCTCCTACAATGAGCAGTTCTTC
TRBV28	TRBJ1-1	.	.	CASRKTGNTEAFF	TGTGCCAGCAGGAAGACGGGGAACACTGAAGCTTTCTTT
TRBV7-9	TRBJ1-1	.	.	CASSGGGGRTEAFF	TGTGCCAGCAGCGGGGGGGGAGGTCGCACTGAAGCTTTCTTT
TRBV20-1	TRBJ2-5	.	.	CSARPPLGFSETQYF	TGCAGTGCTAGACCTCCACTCGGATTTTCAGAGACCCAGTACTTC